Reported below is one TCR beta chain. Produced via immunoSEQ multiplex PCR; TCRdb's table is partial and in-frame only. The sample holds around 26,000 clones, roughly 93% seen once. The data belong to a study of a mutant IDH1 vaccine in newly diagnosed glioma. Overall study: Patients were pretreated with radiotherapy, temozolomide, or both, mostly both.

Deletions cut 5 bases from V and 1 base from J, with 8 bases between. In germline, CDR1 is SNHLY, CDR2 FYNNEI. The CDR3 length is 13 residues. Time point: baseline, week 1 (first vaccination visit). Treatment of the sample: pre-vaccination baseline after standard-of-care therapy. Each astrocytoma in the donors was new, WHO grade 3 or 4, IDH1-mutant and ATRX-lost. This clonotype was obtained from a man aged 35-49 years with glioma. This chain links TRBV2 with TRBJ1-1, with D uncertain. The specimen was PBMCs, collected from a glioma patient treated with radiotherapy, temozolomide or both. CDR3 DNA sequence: TGTGCCAGCAGTTTAGAGGGGAACACTGAAGCTTTCTTT. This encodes CASSLEGNTEAFF.